The entry that follows covers one T cell receptor beta chain sequence. The target antigen is unknown. This CDR3 has 16 amino acids. The germline gives CDR1 SGHRS, CDR2 YFSETQ. Trimming removed 3 bases at V and 4 bases at J, with 14 bases between. 13 Jbeta primers and 60 Vbeta primers were used for the PCR. Produced via immunoSEQ multiplex PCR; TCRdb's table is partial and in-frame only. This sample yields 130,000 or so clones, of which around 59% are seen a single time; around 1.8% belongs to the top ten. The sample belongs to a study of cytomegalovirus exposure and HLA in healthy donors. Study details: An analysis done earlier identified 100 million to 140 million unique TCR beta sequences from approximately 180 million T cells. Findings of the study overall: Evidence from a later analysis indicated that most CMV-associated TCR beta chains looked HLA-restricted. A highly shared variant cluster was judged a likely technical artifact. Trimming of TCR beta V- and J-genes showed a link, identified in a later analysis, to a missense DCLRE1C variant.

J is TRBJ2-6 and V is TRBV5-1; D is perhaps TRBD1 (5 bases). Sequenced: PBMCs. The origin of this receptor is a male donor in good health and CMV-seronegative. The CDR3 sequence is CASSSTLGVGANVLTF. The CDR3 coding sequence is TGCGCCAGCAGCTCAACCTTAGGGGTAGGGGCCAACGTCCTGACTTTC.